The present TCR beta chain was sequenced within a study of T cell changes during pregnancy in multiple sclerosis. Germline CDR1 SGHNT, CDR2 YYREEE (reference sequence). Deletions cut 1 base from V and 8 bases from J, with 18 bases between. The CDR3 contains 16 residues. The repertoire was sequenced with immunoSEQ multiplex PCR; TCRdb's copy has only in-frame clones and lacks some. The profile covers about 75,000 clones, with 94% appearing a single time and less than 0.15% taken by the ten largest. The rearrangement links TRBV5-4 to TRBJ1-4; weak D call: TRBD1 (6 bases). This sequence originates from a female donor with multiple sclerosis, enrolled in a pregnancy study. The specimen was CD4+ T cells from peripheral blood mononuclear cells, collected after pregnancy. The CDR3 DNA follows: TGTGCCAGCAGCTTGTCCACAGGGTCTCGGGAAGAAAAACTGTTTTTT. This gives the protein CASSLSTGSREEKLFF. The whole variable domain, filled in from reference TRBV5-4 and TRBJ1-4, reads ETGVTQSPTHLIKTRGQQVTLRCSSQSGHNTVSWYQQALGQGPQFIFQYYREEENGRGNFPPRFSGLQFPNYSSELNVNALELDDSALYLCASSLSTGSREEKLFFGSGTQLSVL.